The subject of this entry is one T cell receptor beta chain. Its antigen is currently unknown. One junction end disagrees with the germline gene, perhaps due to a read error. This CDR3 contains 14 residues. Per the germline V gene, CDR1 is SEHNR and CDR2 is FQNEAQ (reference sequence). The sample belongs to a study of human T cells and chemical hapten exposure. Across the whole study: The study traced per-sample TCR yield variation mainly to small differences in pooled library volumes. Findings and limits, study-wide: Expanded TCRs showed more large CDR3 clusters than pre-sensitization or healthy control sets.

TCRdb itself ran the RACE reads through MiXCR, one entry per CDR3 protein. The table has tens of thousands of distinct CDR3 sequences, under 14% seen once; the top ten hold more than 3%. Time point denoted: patch test 3, about 24 weeks after DPC sensitization. The treatment is: therapeutic diphenylcyclopropenone sensitization with weekly scalp DPC. This sequence joins TRBV7-9 and TRBJ2-3; D perhaps matches TRBD2 (5 bases). The sequence was obtained from a woman in her forties or fifties with alopecia areata. Some clones in this sample may be carry-over from other donors' samples. The sequences come from whole blood, collected in connection with sensitization to the hapten diphenylcyclopropenone (DPC). CDR3 amino acids: CAGSLPEGTDTQYF. As DNA, the CDR3 is TGTGCCGGCAGCTTACCGGAGGGCACAGATACGCAGTATTTT.